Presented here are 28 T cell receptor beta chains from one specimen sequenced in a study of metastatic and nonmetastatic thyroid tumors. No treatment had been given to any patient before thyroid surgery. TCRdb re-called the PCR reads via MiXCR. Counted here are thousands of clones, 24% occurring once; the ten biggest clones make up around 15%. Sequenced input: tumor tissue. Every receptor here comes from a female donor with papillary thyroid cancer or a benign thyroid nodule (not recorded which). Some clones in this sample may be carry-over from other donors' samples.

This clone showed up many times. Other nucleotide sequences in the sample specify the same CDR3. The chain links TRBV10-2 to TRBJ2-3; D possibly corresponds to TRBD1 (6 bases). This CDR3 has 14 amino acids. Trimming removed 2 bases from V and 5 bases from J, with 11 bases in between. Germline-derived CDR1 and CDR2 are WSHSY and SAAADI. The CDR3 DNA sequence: TGCGCCAGCAGTGAGACCGACAGGAGAGATACGCAGTATTTT. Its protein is CASSETDRRDTQYF.

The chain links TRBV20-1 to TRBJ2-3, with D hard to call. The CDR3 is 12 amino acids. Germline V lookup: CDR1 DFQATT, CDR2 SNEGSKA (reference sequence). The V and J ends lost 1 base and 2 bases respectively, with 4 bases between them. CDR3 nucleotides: TGCAGTGCTAGAGCCGTCACAGATACGCAGTATTTT. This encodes CSARAVTDTQYF.

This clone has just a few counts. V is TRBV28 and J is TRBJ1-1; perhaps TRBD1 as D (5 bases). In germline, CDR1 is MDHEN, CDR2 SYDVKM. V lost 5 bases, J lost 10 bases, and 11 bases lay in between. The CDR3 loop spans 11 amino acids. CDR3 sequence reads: CASSPTVAAFF. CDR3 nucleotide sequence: TGTGCCAGCAGTCCGACAGTAGCAGCTTTCTTT.

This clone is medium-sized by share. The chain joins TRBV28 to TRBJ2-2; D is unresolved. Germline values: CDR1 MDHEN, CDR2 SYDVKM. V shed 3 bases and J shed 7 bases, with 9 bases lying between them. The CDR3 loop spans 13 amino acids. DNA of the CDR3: TGTGCCAGCAGTTTGGTCCGTTACGGGGAGCTGTTTTTT. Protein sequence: CASSLVRYGELFF.

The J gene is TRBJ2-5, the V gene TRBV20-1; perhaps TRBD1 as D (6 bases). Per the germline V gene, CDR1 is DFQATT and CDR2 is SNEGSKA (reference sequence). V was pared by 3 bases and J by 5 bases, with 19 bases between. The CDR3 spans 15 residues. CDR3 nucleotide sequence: TGCAGTGCTAGGGACTCAGACAGGATTGGGGAGACCCAGTACTTC. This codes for CSARDSDRIGETQYF.

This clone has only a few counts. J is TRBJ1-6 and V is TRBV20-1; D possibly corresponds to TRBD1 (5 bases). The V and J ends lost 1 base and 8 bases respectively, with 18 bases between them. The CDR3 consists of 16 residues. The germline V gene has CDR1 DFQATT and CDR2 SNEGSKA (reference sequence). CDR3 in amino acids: CSARVARGRMDSPLHF. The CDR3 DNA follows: TGCAGTGCTAGAGTGGCCCGGGGCAGGATGGATTCACCCCTCCACTTT.

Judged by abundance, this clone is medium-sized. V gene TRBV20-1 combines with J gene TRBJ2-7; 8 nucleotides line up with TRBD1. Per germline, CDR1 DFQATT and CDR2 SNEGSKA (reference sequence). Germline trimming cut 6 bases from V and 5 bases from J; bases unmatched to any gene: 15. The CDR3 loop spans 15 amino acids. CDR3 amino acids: CSAFTPQGARNEQYF. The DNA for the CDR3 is TGCAGTGCATTCACGCCCCAGGGGGCGCGCAACGAGCAGTACTTC.

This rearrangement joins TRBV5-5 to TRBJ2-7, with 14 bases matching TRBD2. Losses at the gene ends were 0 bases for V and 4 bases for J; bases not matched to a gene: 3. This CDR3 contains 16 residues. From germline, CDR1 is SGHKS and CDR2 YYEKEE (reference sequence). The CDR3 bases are TGTGCCAGCAGCTTGGCCGGGACTAGCGGGGGATACGAGCAGTACTTC. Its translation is CASSLAGTSGGYEQYF.

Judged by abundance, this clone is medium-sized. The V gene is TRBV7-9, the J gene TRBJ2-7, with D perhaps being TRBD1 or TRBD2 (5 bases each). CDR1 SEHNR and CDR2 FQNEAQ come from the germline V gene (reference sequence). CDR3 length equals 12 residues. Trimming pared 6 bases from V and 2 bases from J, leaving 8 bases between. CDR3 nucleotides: TGTGCCAGCAGTAGAGGGGCCTACGAGCAGTACTTC. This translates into CASSRGAYEQYF.

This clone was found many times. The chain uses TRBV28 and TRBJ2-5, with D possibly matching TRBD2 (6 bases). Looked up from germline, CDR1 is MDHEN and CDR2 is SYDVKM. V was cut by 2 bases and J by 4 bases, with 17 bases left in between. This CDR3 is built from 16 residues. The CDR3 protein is CASSLRWSSVVETQYF. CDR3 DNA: TGTGCCAGCAGTTTAAGGTGGTCTAGCGTTGTAGAGACCCAGTACTTC.

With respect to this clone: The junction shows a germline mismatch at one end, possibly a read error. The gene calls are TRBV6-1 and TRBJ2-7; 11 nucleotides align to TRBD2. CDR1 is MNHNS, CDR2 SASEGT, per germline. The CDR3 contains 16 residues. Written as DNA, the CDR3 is TGCGCCAGCACCCACGATAGCGGGAGGGCCTTTAGCGAGCAGTACTTC. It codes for CASTHDSGRAFSEQYF.

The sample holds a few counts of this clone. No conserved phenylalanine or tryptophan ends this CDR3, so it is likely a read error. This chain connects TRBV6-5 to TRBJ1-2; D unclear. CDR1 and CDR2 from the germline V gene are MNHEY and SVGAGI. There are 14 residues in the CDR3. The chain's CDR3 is CASSYRGYGYCYTL. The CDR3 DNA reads TGTGCCAGCAGTTACAGAGGCTATGGCTATTGCTACACCCTC.

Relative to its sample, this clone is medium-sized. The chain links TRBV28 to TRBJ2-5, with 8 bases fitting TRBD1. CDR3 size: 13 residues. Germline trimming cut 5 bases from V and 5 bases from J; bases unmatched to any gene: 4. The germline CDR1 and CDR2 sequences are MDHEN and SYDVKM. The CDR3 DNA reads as TGTGCCAGCAGTACGGGACAGGAGGAGACCCAGTACTTC. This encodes CASSTGQEETQYF.

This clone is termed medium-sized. Here the CDR3 reads CASSPNSGLGGEQFF. The CDR3 coding sequence is TGTGCCAGCAGTCCCAACTCGGGCCTCGGCGGTGAGCAGTTCTTC. This sequence joins TRBV28 and TRBJ2-1; no firm D call. Trimming took off 5 bases at V and 9 bases at J, with 20 bases between the two ends. The CDR3 is made up of 15 amino acids. Germline-derived CDR1 and CDR2 are MDHEN and SYDVKM.

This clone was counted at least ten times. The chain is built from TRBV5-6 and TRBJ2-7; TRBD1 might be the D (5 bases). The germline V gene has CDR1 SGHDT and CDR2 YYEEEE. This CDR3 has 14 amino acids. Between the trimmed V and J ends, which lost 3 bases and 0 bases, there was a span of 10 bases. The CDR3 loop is CASSSTVSSYEQYF. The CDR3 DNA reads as TGTGCCAGCAGCTCGACAGTGAGCTCCTACGAGCAGTACTTC.

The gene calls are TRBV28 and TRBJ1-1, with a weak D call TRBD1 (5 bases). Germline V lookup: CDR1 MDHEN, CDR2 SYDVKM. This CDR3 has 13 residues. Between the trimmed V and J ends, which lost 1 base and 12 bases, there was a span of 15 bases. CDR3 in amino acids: CASSLFGGTGSFF. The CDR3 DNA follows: TGTGCCAGCAGTTTATTTGGTGGGACGGGGTCTTTCTTT.

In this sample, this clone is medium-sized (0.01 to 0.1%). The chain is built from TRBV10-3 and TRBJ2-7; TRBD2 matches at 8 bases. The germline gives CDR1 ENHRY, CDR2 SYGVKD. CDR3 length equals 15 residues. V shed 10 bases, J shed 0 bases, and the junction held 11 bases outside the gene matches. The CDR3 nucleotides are TGTGCCACCGTAAGGCCGGGGACTAGCTCCTACGAGCAGTACTTC. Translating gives CATVRPGTSSYEQYF.

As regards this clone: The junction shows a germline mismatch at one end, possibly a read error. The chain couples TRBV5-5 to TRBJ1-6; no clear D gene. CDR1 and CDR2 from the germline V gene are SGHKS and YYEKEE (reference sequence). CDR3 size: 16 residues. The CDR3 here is CACSFTAPSYNSPLHF. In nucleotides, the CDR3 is TGTGCCTGCAGCTTTACGGCACCGTCCTATAATTCACCCCTCCACTTT.

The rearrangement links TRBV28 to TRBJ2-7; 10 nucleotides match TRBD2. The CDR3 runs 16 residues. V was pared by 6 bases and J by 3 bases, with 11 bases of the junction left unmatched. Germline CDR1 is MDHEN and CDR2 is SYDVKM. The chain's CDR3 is CASSSGSAGGDYEQYF. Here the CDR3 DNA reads TGTGCCAGCAGCTCTGGGTCAGCGGGAGGGGACTACGAGCAGTACTTC.

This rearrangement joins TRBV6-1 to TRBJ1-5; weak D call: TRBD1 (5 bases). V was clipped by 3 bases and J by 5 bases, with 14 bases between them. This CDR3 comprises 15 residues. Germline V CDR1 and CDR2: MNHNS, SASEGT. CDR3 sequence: CASSERKAGDQPQHF. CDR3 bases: TGTGCCAGCAGTGAGCGTAAGGCGGGGGATCAGCCCCAGCATTTT.

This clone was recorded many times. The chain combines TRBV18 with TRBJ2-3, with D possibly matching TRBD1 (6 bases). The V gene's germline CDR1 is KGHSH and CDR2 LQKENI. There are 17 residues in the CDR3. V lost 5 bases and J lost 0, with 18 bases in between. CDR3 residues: CASSTIRQETSTDTQYF. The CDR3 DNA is TGTGCCAGCTCAACAATCCGACAGGAGACTAGCACAGATACGCAGTATTTT.

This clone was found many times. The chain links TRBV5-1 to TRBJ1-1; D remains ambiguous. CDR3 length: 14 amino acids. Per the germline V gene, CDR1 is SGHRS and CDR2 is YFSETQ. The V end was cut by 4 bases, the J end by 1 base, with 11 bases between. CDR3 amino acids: CASSPALGNTEAFF. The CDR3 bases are TGCGCCAGCAGCCCGGCCCTGGGGAACACTGAAGCTTTCTTT.

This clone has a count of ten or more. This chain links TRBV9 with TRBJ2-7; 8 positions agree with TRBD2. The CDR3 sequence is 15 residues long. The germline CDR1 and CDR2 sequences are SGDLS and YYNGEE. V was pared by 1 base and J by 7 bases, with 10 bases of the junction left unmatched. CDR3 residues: CASSVYEAGVGEQYF. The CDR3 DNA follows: TGTGCCAGCAGCGTATACGAAGCGGGAGTAGGGGAGCAGTACTTC. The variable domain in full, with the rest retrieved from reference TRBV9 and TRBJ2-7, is DSGVTQTPKHLITATGQRVTLRCSPRSGDLSVYWYQQSLDQGLQFLIQYYNGEERAKGNILERFSAQQFPDLHSELNLSSLELGDSALYFCASSVYEAGVGEQYFGPGTRLTVT.

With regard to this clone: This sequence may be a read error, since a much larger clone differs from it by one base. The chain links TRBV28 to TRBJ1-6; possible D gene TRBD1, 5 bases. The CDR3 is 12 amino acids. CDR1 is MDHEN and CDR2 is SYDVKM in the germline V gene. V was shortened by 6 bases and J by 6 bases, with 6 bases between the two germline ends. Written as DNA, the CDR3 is TGTGCCAGCAGCCAGGGTAATTCACCCCTCCACTTT. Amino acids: CASSQGNSPLHF.

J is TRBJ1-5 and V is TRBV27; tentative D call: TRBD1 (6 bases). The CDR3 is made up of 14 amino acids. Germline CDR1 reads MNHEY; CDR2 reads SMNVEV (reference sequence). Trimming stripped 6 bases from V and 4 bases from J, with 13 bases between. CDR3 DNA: TGTGCCAGCAGGCCCGGGACACCGAATCAGCCCCAGCATTTT. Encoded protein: CASRPGTPNQPQHF.

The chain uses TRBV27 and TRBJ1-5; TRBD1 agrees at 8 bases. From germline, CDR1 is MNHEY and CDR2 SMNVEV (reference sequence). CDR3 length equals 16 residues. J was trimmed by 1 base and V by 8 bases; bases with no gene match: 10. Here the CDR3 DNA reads TGTGCCAGCTCCACAGGGGGGTATACGAGCAATCAGCCCCAGCATTTT. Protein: CASSTGGYTSNQPQHF.

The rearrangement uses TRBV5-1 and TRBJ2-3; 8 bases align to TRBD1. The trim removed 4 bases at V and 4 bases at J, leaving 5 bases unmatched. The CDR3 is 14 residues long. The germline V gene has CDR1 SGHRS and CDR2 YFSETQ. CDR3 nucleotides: TGCGCCAGCAGCCCTGAACAGGGGGCAGATACGCAGTATTTT. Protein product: CASSPEQGADTQYF.

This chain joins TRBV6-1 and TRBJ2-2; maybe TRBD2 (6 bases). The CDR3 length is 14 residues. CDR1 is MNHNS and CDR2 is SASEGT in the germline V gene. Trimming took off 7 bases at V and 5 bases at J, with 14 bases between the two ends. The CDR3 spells CASTGTGGTGELFF. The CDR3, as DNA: TGTGCCAGCACCGGGACTGGGGGTACCGGGGAGCTGTTTTTT.